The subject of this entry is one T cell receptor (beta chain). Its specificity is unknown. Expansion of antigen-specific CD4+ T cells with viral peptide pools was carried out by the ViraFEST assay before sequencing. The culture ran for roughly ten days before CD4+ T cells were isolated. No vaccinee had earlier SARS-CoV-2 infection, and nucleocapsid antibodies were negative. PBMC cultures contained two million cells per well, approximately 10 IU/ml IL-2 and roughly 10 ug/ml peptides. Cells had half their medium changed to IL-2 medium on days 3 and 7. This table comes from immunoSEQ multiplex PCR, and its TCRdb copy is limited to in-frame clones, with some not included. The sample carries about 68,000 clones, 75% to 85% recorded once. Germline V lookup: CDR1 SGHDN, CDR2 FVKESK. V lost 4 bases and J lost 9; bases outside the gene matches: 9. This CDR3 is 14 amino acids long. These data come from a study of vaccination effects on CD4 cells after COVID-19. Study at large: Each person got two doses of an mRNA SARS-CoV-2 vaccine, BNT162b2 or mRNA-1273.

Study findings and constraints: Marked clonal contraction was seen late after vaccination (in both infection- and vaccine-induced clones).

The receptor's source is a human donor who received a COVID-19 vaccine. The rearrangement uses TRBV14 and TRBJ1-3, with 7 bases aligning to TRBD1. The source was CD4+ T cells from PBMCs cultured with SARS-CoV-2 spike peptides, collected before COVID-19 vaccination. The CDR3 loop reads CASSPGGPVGTIYF. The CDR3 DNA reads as TGTGCCAGCAGCCCAGGGGGACCCGTCGGCACCATATATTTT.